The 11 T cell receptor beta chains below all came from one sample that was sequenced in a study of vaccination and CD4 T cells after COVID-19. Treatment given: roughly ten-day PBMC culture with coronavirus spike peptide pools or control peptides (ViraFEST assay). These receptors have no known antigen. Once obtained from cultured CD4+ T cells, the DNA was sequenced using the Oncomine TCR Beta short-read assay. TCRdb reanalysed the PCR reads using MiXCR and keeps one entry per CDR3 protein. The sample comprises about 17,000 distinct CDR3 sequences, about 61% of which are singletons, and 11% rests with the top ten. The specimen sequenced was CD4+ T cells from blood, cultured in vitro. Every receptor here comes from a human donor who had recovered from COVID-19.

The CDR3 nucleotides are TGTGCCAGCAGCTCCGGACAGGGTTTCGGTTCACCCCTCCACTTT. Protein: CASSSGQGFGSPLHF. The V gene is TRBV11-3, the J gene TRBJ1-6; the match to TRBD1 covers 8 bases. V was pared by 4 bases and J by 9 bases, with 8 bases of the junction left unmatched. Germline-derived CDR1 and CDR2 are SGHNT and YENEEA. The CDR3 consists of 15 residues.

CDR3 DNA sequence: TGTGCCAGCAGTCTTCGGGGGGGCACTGAAGCTTTCTTT. Translated, it gives CASSLRGGTEAFF. V is TRBV9 and J is TRBJ1-1, with TRBD1 as a possible D gene (5 bases). Trimming shortened V by 5 bases and J by 4 bases, and 12 bases separated the two germline ends. The CDR3 loop spans 13 amino acids. In germline, CDR1 is SGDLS, CDR2 YYNGEE.

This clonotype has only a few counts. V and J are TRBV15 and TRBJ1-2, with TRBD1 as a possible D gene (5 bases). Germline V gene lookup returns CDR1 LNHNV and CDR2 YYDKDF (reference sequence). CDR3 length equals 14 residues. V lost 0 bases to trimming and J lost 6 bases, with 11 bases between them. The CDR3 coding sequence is TGTGCCACCAGCAGAGATCTCAGGGCAGATGGCTACACCTTC. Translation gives CATSRDLRADGYTF.

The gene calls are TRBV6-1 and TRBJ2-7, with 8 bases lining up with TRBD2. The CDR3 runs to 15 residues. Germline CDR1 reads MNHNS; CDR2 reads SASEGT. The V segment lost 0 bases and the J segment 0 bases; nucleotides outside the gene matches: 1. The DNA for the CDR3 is TGTGCCAGCAGTGAAGCTGGACTAGCCTCCTACGAGCAGTACTTC. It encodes CASSEAGLASYEQYF.

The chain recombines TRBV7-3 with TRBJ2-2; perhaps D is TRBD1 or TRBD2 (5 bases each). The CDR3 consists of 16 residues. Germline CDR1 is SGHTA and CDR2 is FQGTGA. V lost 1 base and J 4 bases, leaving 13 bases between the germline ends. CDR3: CASSLKLGGGTGELFF. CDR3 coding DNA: TGTGCCAGCAGCTTAAAGTTGGGTGGGGGCACCGGGGAGCTGTTTTTT.

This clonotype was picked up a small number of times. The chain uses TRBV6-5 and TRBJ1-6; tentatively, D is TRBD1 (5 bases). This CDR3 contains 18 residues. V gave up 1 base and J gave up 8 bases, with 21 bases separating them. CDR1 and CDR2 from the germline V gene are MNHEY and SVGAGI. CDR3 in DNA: TGTGCCAGCAGTTACTGGCAGGCTCACTCCTCGGGGGATTCACCCCTCCACTTT. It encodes CASSYWQAHSSGDSPLHF.

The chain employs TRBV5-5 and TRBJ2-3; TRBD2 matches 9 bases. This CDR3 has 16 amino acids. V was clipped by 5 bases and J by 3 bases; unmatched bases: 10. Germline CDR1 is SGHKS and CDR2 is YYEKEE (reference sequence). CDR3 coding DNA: TGTGCCAGCAGAGCACATAGCGGGAGCTTGACAGATACGCAGTATTTT. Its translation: CASRAHSGSLTDTQYF.

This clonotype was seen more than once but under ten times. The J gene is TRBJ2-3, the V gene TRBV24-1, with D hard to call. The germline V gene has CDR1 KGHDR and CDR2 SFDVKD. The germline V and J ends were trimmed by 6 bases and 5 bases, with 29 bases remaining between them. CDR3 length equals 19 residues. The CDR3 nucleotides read TGTGCCACCAGTTCATCGGCCCCAGAAACCAGTGAAGAACGAGATACGCAGTATTTT. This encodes CATSSSAPETSEERDTQYF.

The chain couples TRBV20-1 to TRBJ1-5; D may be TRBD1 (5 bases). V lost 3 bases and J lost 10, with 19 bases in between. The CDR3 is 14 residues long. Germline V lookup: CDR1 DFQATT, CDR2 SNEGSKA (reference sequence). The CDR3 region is CSASRQQIGAPQHF. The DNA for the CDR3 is TGCAGTGCTAGTCGCCAACAGATTGGGGCACCCCAGCATTTT.

CDR3 DNA sequence: TGTGCCAGCAGCTTAGTTTCCAGGGGGACCTATGGCTACACCTTC. This translates into CASSLVSRGTYGYTF. The V gene is TRBV7-9, the J gene TRBJ1-2, with TRBD1 matching over 7 bases. V lost 1 base and J lost 4; bases outside the gene matches: 6. Germline CDR1 is SEHNR and CDR2 is FQNEAQ (reference sequence). The length of the CDR3 is 15 residues.

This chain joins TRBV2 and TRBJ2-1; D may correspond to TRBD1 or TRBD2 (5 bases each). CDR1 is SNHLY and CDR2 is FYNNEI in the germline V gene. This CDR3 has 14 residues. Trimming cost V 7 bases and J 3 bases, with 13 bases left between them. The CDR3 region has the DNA TGTGCCAGCAAGGGGACCCGGGACTACAATGAGCAGTTCTTC. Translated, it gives CASKGTRDYNEQFF.